These 20 T cell receptor beta chains share one sample of origin, sequenced in a study of blood T cell repertoires in COVID-19. The assay was immunoSEQ multiplex PCR, and TCRdb's table has in-frame clones only and misses some. The sample lists over 250,000 clones; about 80% were seen once. The sequencing sample was made of peripheral blood. The receptor source for this set is a woman aged 50 to 60 who had recovered from COVID-19.

In its sample, this clone was seen a few times. J is TRBJ2-1 and V is TRBV7-3, with 8 bases matching TRBD1. The CDR3 runs to 14 residues. Germline V gives CDR1 SGHTA, CDR2 FQGTGA. With 5 bases clipped from V and 6 bases from J, the junction kept 6 bases outside the gene matches. The CDR3 region has the DNA TGTGCCAGCAGCCCTGGACAGGGAGGCAATGAGCAGTTCTTC. This codes for CASSPGQGGNEQFF.

This CDR3 is CASSRQGTEHSNYGYTF. The DNA for the CDR3 is TGCGCCAGCAGCCGCCAAGGGACAGAGCACTCTAACTATGGCTACACCTTC. J is TRBJ1-2 and V is TRBV4-3; 7 positions match TRBD1. This CDR3 is built from 17 residues. Looked up from germline, CDR1 is LGHNA and CDR2 is YSLEER. Germline trimming cut 4 bases from V and 0 bases from J; bases unmatched to any gene: 11.

This rearrangement joins TRBV7-2 to TRBJ2-7, with 10 bases matching TRBD2. The germline V gene has CDR1 SGHTA and CDR2 FQGNSA. The CDR3 is 19 amino acids. J was trimmed by 4 bases and V by 1 base; bases with no gene match: 16. The CDR3 DNA sequence: TGTGCCAGCAGCTTAGTCAAGGCTAGCGGGAGTTTTAGAAGGTACGAGCAGTACTTC. Translation: CASSLVKASGSFRRYEQYF.

The chain combines TRBV5-4 with TRBJ2-3; 8 positions agree with TRBD1. Trimming cost V 6 bases and J 3 bases; bases outside gene matches: 15. CDR1 and CDR2 (germline): SGHNT, YYREEE (reference sequence). This CDR3 has 17 residues. CDR3 residues: CASTPHPGTGSTDTQYF. The CDR3 coding sequence is TGTGCCAGCACCCCCCACCCGGGGACAGGATCAACAGATACGCAGTATTTT.

The genes are TRBV28 and TRBJ2-7; D is undetermined. Germline V gene data show CDR1 as MDHEN and CDR2 as SYDVKM. The ends were cut back, 8 bases at V and 4 bases at J, with 9 bases in the middle. CDR3 length equals 11 residues. As DNA, the CDR3 is TGTGCCAGCCTGGGCAGATACGAGCAGTACTTC. Protein: CASLGRYEQYF.

The chain employs TRBV11-3 and TRBJ2-7, with no clear D. Trimming removed 1 base from V and 2 bases from J, with 9 bases in between. The CDR3 extends over 14 amino acids. The germline V gene encodes CDR1 SGHNT and CDR2 YENEEA. In DNA form, the CDR3 reads TGTGCCAGCAGCTTAGGAAGCCCCCCCTACGAGCAGTACTTC. Its translation is CASSLGSPPYEQYF.

V gene TRBV28 combines with J gene TRBJ2-7; possible D gene TRBD2, 5 bases. The germline CDR1 and CDR2 sequences are MDHEN and SYDVKM. The V gene lost 1 base and the J gene lost 6 bases, with 13 bases spanning the gap. The CDR3 spans 14 residues. The CDR3, as DNA: TGTGCCAGCAGTTTATCCCCTGTGAGGGCCGAGCAGTACTTC. As protein: CASSLSPVRAEQYF.

This chain uses TRBV5-6 with TRBJ2-3; a possible D gene is TRBD1 (5 bases). Germline CDR1 reads SGHDT; CDR2 reads YYEEEE. Between the trimmed V and J ends, which lost 0 bases and 0 bases, there was a span of 11 bases. The CDR3 loop spans 16 amino acids. Here the CDR3 DNA reads TGTGCCAGCAGCTTGGGCAGGGTGAGGAGCACAGATACGCAGTATTTT. Protein sequence: CASSLGRVRSTDTQYF.

The chain recombines TRBV28 with TRBJ1-6; TRBD1 matches 7 bases. Trimming took 2 bases from V and 7 from J; bases not matched to a gene: 5. The CDR3 runs to 15 residues. The germline gives CDR1 MDHEN, CDR2 SYDVKM. CDR3 sequence (DNA): TGTGCCAGCAGTTTACGACAGGGAACCAATTCACCCCTCCACTTT. Amino acid sequence: CASSLRQGTNSPLHF.

The chain recombines TRBV14 with TRBJ1-4; D unclear. Trimming removed 4 bases at V and 3 bases at J, with 18 bases between. This CDR3 region has 17 residues. In germline, CDR1 is SGHDN, CDR2 FVKESK. The CDR3 sequence is CASSRTGILLANEKLFF. The CDR3 DNA reads as TGTGCCAGCAGCCGGACGGGGATCCTTCTAGCTAATGAAAAACTGTTTTTT.

This clone was seen more than once but under ten times. The chain links TRBV7-2 to TRBJ1-1; possible D gene TRBD1, 6 bases. CDR3 length equals 12 residues. Germline-derived CDR1 and CDR2 are SGHTA and FQGNSA. V lost 5 bases, J lost 11 bases, and 15 bases lay in between. The CDR3 here is CASSTRDTAAFF. As DNA, the CDR3 is TGTGCCAGCAGCACGAGGGACACCGCGGCTTTCTTT.

CDR3 nucleotides: TGTGCCAGCAGGCCGGGACAGGGGGTGTACGAGCAGTACTTC. Translating gives CASRPGQGVYEQYF. The rearrangement links TRBV10-3 to TRBJ2-7; the match to TRBD1 covers 11 bases. This CDR3 region has 14 residues. V was pared by 10 bases and J by 4 bases, with 9 bases of the junction left unmatched. Germline lookup yields CDR1 ENHRY and CDR2 SYGVKD.

The chain carries TRBV30 and TRBJ2-7, with TRBD1 identical over 7 bases. Germline CDR1 reads GTSNPN; CDR2 reads SVGIG (reference sequence). V lost 8 bases and J lost 2; bases outside the gene matches: 12. CDR3 length: 14 residues. CDR3 region: CALESGGVPYEQYF. The CDR3 nucleotides are TGTGCCCTGGAGTCAGGGGGTGTCCCCTACGAGCAGTACTTC.

V and J are TRBV4-3 and TRBJ1-1; D is perhaps TRBD1 (5 bases). V was trimmed by 4 bases and J by 5 bases, leaving 29 bases between them. The CDR3 has 19 amino acids. Germline CDR1 and CDR2: LGHNA and YSLEER. The DNA for the CDR3 is TGCGCCAGCAGCCTAGAGACCCCGGCAGGGCTGGTGGATTGGACTGAAGCTTTCTTT. Translating it yields CASSLETPAGLVDWTEAFF.

As concerns this clone: Compared with germline, one end of the junction differs, possibly owing to a read error. This chain uses TRBV5-1 with TRBJ2-3; 12 bases map to TRBD2. There are 15 residues in the CDR3. Per germline, CDR1 SGHRS and CDR2 YFSETQ. The CDR3, as DNA: TGCGCCAGCAGCTTGGACGTGACTAGCGGGGGCCAAAAACATTTT. Translating it yields CASSLDVTSGGQKHF.

The gene calls are TRBV27 and TRBJ1-2; a possible D gene is TRBD1 (6 bases). Per the germline V gene, CDR1 is MNHEY and CDR2 is SMNVEV (reference sequence). The length of the CDR3 is 15 residues. V lost 3 bases and J 4 bases, leaving 15 bases between the germline ends. CDR3 loop: CASSFMRGGAYGYTF. CDR3 DNA: TGTGCCAGCAGTTTTATGAGGGGGGGCGCCTATGGCTACACCTTC.

The genes are TRBV7-2 and TRBJ2-1; a possible D gene is TRBD2 (6 bases). CDR1 SGHTA and CDR2 FQGNSA come from the germline V gene. CDR3 size: 19 residues. The V and J ends lost 5 bases and 7 bases respectively, with 30 bases between them. CDR3 sequence: CASSPDYPVRDSLMNEQFF. For the CDR3, the DNA is TGTGCCAGCAGCCCAGACTACCCAGTAAGGGACTCCCTAATGAATGAGCAGTTCTTC.

The V and J genes are TRBV5-6 and TRBJ1-6; 8 bases line up with TRBD1. The CDR3 sequence is 15 residues long. Germline V CDR1 and CDR2: SGHDT, YYEEEE. V dropped 4 bases and J dropped 10; count of bases not matched to a gene: 10. Written as DNA, the CDR3 is TGTGCCAGCAGCCCAGGACAGGGAGGCTACTCACCCCTCCACTTT. As protein: CASSPGQGGYSPLHF.

The chain combines TRBV7-2 with TRBJ1-5; 9 positions agree with TRBD1. This CDR3 comprises 15 residues. CDR1 and CDR2 from the germline V gene are SGHTA and FQGNSA. J was trimmed by 8 bases and V by 5 bases; bases with no gene match: 10. The CDR3 DNA is TGTGCCAGCAGCCCCCAAACAGGGGGCTTGGAGCCCCAGCATTTT. Its translation is CASSPQTGGLEPQHF.

This chain joins TRBV5-1 and TRBJ2-3; TRBD2 aligns across 14 bases. The CDR3 has 16 amino acids. V shed 2 bases and J 3 bases; nucleotides not matched to a gene: 2. Germline CDR1 reads SGHRS; CDR2 reads YFSETQ. CDR3 sequence reads: CASSLGTSGSTDTQYF. The CDR3, as DNA: TGCGCCAGCAGCTTAGGGACTAGCGGGAGTACAGATACGCAGTATTTT.